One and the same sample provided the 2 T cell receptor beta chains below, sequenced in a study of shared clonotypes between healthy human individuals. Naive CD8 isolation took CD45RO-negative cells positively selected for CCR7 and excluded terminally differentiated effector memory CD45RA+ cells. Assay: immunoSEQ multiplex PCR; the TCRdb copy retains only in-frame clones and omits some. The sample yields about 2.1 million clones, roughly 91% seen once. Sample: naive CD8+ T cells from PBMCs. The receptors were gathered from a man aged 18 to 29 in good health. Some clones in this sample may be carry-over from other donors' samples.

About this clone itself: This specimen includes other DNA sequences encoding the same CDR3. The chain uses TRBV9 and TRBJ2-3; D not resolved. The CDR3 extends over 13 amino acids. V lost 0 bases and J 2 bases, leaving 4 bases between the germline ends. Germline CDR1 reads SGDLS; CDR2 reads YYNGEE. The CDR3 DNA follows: TGTGCCAGCAGCGTAGTGTCCACAGATACGCAGTATTTT. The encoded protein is CASSVVSTDTQYF.

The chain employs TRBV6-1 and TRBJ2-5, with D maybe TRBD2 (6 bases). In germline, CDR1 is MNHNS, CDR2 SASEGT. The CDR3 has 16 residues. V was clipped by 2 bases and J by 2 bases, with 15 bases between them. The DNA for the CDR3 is TGTGCCAGCAGTGAAATATGGGGGAGGCGACAAGAGACCCAGTACTTC. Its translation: CASSEIWGRRQETQYF.